Each of the 7 T cell receptor beta chains below was sequenced from the same sample in a study of cytomegalovirus exposure and HLA in healthy donors (dated by TCRdb to 2017 to 2019). Receptor amplification or capture employed the immunoSEQ multiplex PCR assay. A mixture of 60 forward primers for TCR Vbeta segments and 13 reverse primers for TCR Jbeta segments was used in the multiplex PCR. Drawn from immuneACCESS, this table holds only the in-frame rearrangements with V and J called that TCRdb kept. Clones are partly lost; checked studies trace under half to an unresolved V gene and leave the rest unexplained. The sample table lists about 190,000 clones, about 70% of them with a count of one. Jointly, the top ten make up 1.8% of the sample. Material: PBMCs. Source of these receptors: a young woman in good health and CMV-seronegative.

A few counts support this clone. V gene TRBV9 combines with J gene TRBJ1-4, with 7 bases fitting TRBD1. CDR3 length: 17 amino acids. The germline V gene has CDR1 SGDLS and CDR2 YYNGEE. With V trimmed by 4 bases and J by 3 bases, 12 bases remained unmatched. The CDR3 loop reads CASSTREGALSNEKLFF. CDR3 nucleotide sequence: TGTGCCAGCAGCACCCGTGAGGGGGCTCTTTCTAATGAAAAACTGTTTTTT.

Regarding this clone: Other DNA variants within this sample encode the same CDR3. The chain carries TRBV18 and TRBJ2-7, with 9 bases that match TRBD1. Per germline, CDR1 KGHSH and CDR2 LQKENI. The CDR3 spans 14 residues. The J segment lost 3 bases and the V segment lost 3 bases, leaving 3 bases of the junction unmatched. DNA of the CDR3: TGTGCCAGCTCACCCGAGACAGGGGGCTACGAGCAGTACTTC. Protein product: CASSPETGGYEQYF.

The rearrangement uses TRBV5-6 and TRBJ2-2, with 9 bases that match TRBD1. Germline V gives CDR1 SGHDT, CDR2 YYEEEE. V was pared by 5 bases and J by 3 bases, with 8 bases of the junction left unmatched. The CDR3 contains 16 residues. The CDR3 coding sequence is TGTGCCAGCAGAGTATTGTGGACAGGGGACACCGGGGAGCTGTTTTTT. This sequence encodes CASRVLWTGDTGELFF.

V is TRBV5-1 and J is TRBJ2-5, with TRBD1 as a possible D gene (6 bases). This CDR3 is 16 amino acids long. Trimming took off 1 base at V and 5 bases at J, with 18 bases between the two ends. Germline CDR1 SGHRS, CDR2 YFSETQ. The CDR3 is CASSLHLTGYTETQYF. The CDR3 DNA sequence: TGCGCCAGCAGCTTGCATCTCACAGGGTATACGGAGACCCAGTACTTC.

This chain connects TRBV5-6 to TRBJ2-7, with 9 bases matching TRBD2. Germline trimming cut 0 bases from V and 2 bases from J; bases unmatched to any gene: 9. This CDR3 has 17 residues. Per germline, CDR1 SGHDT and CDR2 YYEEEE. CDR3 protein: CASSLVGASGAPYEQYF. The CDR3 region has the DNA TGTGCCAGCAGCTTGGTAGGTGCTAGCGGGGCGCCCTACGAGCAGTACTTC. The full variable domain, with the rest looked up from reference TRBV5-6 and TRBJ2-7, is DAGVTQSPTHLIKTRGQQVTLRCSPKSGHDTVSWYQQALGQGPQFIFQYYEEEERQRGNFPDRFSGHQFPNYSSELNVNALLLGDSALYLCASSLVGASGAPYEQYFGPGTRLTVT.

The chain combines TRBV10-2 with TRBJ2-5; unclear D gene. Germline V gene data show CDR1 as WSHSY and CDR2 as SAAADI. V was pared by 0 bases and J by 2 bases, with 10 bases between. This CDR3 region has 15 residues. The chain's CDR3 is CASSESLDSQETQYF. Written as DNA, the CDR3 is TGCGCCAGCAGTGAGTCGCTTGACTCTCAAGAGACCCAGTACTTC.

The chain joins TRBV9 to TRBJ2-6; perhaps TRBD1 as D (6 bases). Germline V gives CDR1 SGDLS, CDR2 YYNGEE. The CDR3 extends over 15 amino acids. Trimming stripped 2 bases from V and 4 bases from J, with 10 bases between. CDR3 loop: CASSVVGGGANVLTF. For the CDR3, the DNA is TGTGCCAGCAGCGTCGTAGGGGGAGGGGCCAACGTCCTGACTTTC.